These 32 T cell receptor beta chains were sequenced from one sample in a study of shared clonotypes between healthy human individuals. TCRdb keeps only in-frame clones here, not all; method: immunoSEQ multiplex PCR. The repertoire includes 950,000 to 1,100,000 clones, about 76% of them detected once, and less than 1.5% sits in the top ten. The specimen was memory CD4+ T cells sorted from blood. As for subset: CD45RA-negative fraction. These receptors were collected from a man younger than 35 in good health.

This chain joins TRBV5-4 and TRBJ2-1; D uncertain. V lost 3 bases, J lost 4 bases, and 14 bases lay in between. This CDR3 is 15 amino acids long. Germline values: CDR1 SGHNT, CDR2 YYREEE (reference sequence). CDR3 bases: TGTGCCAGCAGCTATAGTCCGAAGAATTACAATGAGCAGTTCTTC. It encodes CASSYSPKNYNEQFF.

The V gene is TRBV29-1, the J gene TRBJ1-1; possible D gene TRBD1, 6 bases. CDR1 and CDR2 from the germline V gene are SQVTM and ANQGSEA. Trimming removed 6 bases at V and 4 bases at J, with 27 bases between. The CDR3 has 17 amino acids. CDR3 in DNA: TGCAGCGTGGGGGCTCTGGGGGAGTGGTTGGTCCCCACTGAAGCTTTCTTT. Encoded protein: CSVGALGEWLVPTEAFF.

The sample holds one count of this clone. The CDR3 protein is CASSLGAHNEQFF. The CDR3, as DNA: TGTGCCAGCAGTTTAGGGGCGCACAATGAGCAGTTCTTC. The gene calls are TRBV28 and TRBJ2-1; possibly TRBD1 for D (5 bases). From germline, CDR1 is MDHEN and CDR2 SYDVKM. The CDR3 is 13 amino acids. The V end was cut by 2 bases, the J end by 5 bases, with 7 bases between.

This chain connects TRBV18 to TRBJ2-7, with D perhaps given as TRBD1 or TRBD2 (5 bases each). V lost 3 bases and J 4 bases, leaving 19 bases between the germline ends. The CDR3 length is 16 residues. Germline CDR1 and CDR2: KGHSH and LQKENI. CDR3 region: CASSPQVGVSLYEQYF. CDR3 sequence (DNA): TGTGCCAGCTCACCCCAAGTGGGGGTTTCCTTATACGAGCAGTACTTC.

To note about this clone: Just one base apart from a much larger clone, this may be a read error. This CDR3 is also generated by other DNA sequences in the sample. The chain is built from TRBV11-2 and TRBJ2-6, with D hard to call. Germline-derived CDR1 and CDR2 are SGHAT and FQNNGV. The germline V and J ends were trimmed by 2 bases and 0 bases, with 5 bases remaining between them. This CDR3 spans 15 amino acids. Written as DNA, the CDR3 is TGTGCCAGCAGCTTAAGAAGCTCTGGGGCCAACGTCCTGACTTTC. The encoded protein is CASSLRSSGANVLTF.

This CDR3 reads CASSEAPRGGEQYF. For the CDR3, the DNA is TGTGCCAGCAGTGAAGCACCCAGGGGCGGAGAGCAGTACTTC. The chain carries TRBV2 and TRBJ2-7, with D possibly being TRBD1 (6 bases). This CDR3 is 14 amino acids long. Trimming removed 0 bases at V and 7 bases at J, with 13 bases between. Germline values: CDR1 SNHLY, CDR2 FYNNEI.

CDR3 in DNA: TGTGCCAGCTCACAAGCCGGGACAGCTTATCAGCCCCAGCATTTT. It specifies CASSQAGTAYQPQHF. The chain combines TRBV18 with TRBJ1-5; 7 nucleotides agree with TRBD1. Germline V gene sequence: CDR1 KGHSH, CDR2 LQKENI. The length of the CDR3 is 15 residues. V lost 4 bases, J lost 5 bases, and 8 bases stayed unmatched.

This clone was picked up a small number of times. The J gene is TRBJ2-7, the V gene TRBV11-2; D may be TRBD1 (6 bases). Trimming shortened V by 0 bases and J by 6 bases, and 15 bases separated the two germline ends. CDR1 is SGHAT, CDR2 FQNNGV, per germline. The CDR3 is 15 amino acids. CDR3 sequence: CASSLDLIQGGEQYF. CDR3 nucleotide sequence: TGTGCCAGCAGCTTAGATCTTATACAGGGCGGCGAGCAGTACTTC.

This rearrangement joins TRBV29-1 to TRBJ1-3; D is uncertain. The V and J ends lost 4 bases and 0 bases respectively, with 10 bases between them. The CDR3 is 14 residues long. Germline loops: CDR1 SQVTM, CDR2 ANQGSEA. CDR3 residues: CSVGVQASGNTIYF. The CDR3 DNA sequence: TGCAGCGTTGGGGTCCAGGCCTCTGGAAACACCATATATTTT.

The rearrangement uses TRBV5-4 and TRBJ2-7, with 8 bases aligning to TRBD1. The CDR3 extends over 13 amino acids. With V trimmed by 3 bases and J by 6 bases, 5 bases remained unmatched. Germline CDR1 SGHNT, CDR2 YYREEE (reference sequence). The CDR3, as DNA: TGTGCCAGCAGCTGGTCTGACAGGGGCGAGCAGTACTTC. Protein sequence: CASSWSDRGEQYF.

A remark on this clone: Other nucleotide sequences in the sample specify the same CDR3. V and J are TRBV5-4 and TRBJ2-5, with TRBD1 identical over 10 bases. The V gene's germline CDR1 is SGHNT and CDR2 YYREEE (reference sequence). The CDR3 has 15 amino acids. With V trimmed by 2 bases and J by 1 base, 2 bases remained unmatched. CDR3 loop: CASSLGDRGQETQYF. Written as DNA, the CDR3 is TGTGCCAGCAGCTTAGGGGACAGGGGCCAAGAGACCCAGTACTTC.

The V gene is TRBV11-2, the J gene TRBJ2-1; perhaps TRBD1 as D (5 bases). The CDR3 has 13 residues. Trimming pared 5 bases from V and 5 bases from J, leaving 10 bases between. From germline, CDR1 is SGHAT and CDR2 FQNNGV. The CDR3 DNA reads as TGTGCCAGCAGCCTGGACATAAACAATGAGCAGTTCTTC. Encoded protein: CASSLDINNEQFF.

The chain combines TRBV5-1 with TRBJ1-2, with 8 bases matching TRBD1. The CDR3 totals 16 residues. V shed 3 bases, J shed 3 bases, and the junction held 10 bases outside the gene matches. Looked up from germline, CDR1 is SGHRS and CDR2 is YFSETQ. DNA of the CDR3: TGCGCCAGCAGCTCGAGGCCCGGACAGGGAGACTATGGCTACACCTTC. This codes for CASSSRPGQGDYGYTF.

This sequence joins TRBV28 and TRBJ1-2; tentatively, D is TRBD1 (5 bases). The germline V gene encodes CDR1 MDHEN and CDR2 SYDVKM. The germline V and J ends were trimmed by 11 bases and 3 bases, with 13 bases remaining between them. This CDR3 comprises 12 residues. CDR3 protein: CASGRGDYGYTF. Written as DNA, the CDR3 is TGTGCCTCCGGGCGGGGGGACTATGGCTACACCTTC.

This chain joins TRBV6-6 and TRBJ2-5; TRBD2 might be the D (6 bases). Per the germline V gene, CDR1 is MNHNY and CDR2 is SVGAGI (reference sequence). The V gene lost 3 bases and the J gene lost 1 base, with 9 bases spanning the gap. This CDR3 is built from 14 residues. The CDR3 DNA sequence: TGTGCCAGCAGTTATCCCGGGGGCCAAGAGACCCAGTACTTC. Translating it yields CASSYPGGQETQYF.

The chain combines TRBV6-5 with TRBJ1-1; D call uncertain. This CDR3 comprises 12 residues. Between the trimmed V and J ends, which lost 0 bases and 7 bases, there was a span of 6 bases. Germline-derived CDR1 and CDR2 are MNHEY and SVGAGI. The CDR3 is CASSYSSGEAFF. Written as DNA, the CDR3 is TGTGCCAGCAGTTACTCGTCAGGTGAAGCTTTCTTT.

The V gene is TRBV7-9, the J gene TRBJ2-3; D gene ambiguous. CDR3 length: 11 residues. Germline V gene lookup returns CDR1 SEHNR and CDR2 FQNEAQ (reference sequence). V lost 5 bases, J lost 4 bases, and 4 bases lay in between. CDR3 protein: CASSRSDTQYF. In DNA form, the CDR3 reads TGTGCCAGCAGCAGATCAGATACGCAGTATTTT.

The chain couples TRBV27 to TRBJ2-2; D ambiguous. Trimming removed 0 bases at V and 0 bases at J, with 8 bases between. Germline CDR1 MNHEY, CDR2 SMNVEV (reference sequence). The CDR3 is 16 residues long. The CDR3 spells CASSLSGFTNTGELFF. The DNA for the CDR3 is TGTGCCAGCAGTTTATCAGGCTTTACGAACACCGGGGAGCTGTTTTTT.

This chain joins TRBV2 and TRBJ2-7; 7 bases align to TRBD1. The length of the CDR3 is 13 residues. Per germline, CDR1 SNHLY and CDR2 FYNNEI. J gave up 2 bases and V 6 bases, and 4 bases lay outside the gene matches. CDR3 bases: TGTGCCAGCAGGAGGGACAGCGCCTACGAGCAGTACTTC. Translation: CASRRDSAYEQYF. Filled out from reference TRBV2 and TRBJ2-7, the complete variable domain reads EPEVTQTPSHQVTQMGQEVILRCVPISNHLYFYWYRQILGQKVEFLVSFYNNEISEKSEIFDDQFSVERPDGSNFTLKIRSTKLEDSAMYFCASRRDSAYEQYFGPGTRLTVT.

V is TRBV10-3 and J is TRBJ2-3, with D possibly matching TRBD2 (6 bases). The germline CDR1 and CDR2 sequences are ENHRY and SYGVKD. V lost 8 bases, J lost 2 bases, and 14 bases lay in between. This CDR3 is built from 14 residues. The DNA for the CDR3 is TGTGCCATCGGAGATAGCGGATACACAGATACGCAGTATTTT. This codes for CAIGDSGYTDTQYF.

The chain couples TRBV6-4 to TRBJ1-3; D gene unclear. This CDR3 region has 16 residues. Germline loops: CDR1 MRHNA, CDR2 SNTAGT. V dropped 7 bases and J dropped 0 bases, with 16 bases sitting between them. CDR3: CASTTSSQSSGNTIYF. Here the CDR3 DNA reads TGTGCCAGCACCACCTCGAGTCAGAGCTCTGGAAACACCATATATTTT.

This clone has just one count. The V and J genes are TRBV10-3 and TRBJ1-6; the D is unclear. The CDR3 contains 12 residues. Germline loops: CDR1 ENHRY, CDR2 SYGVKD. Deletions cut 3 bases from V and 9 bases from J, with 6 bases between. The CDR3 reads CAISDRVSPLHF. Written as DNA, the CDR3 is TGTGCCATCAGTGACCGGGTTTCACCCCTCCACTTT.

CDR3 loop: CASSLSTGVLNQPQHF. CDR3 in DNA: TGTGCCAGCAGTTTATCGACAGGGGTCCTCAATCAGCCCCAGCATTTT. This chain links TRBV28 with TRBJ1-5; 8 bases map to TRBD1. The germline V gene encodes CDR1 MDHEN and CDR2 SYDVKM. V lost 1 base and J lost 3; bases outside the gene matches: 5. The CDR3 consists of 16 residues.

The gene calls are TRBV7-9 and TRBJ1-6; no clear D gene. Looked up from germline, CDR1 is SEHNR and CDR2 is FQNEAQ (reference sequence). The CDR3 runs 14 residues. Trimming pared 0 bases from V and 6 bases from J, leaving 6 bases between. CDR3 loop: CASSLAPGNSPLHF. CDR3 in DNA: TGTGCCAGCAGCTTAGCGCCGGGTAATTCACCCCTCCACTTT.

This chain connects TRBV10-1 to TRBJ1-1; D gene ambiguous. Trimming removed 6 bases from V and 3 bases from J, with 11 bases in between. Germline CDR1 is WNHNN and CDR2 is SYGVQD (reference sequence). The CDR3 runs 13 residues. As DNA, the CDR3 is TGCGCCAGCAGATGGGGAGTTGACACTGAAGCTTTCTTT. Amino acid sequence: CASRWGVDTEAFF.

Here the CDR3 reads CASSTSGGGALDTQYF. DNA for the CDR3: TGCGCCAGCTCAACGTCTGGCGGGGGGGCTTTAGATACGCAGTATTTT. The chain recombines TRBV5-1 with TRBJ2-3, with 9 bases lining up with TRBD2. After removal of 7 bases from V and 5 bases from J, the junction contained 14 bases not matched to a gene. Germline V CDR1 and CDR2: SGHRS, YFSETQ. The CDR3 is 16 amino acids.

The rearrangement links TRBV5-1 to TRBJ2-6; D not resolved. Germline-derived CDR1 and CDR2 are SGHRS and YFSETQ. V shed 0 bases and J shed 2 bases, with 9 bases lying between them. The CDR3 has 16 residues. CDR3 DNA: TGCGCCAGCAGCTTGGAAGCCCGGGCTGGGGCCAACGTCCTGACTTTC. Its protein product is CASSLEARAGANVLTF.

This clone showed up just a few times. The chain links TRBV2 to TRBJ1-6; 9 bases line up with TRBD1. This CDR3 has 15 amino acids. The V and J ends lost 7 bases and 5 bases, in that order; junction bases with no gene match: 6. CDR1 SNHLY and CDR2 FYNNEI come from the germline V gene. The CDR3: CASTQQGADNSPLHF. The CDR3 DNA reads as TGTGCCAGCACCCAACAGGGGGCGGATAATTCACCCCTCCACTTT.

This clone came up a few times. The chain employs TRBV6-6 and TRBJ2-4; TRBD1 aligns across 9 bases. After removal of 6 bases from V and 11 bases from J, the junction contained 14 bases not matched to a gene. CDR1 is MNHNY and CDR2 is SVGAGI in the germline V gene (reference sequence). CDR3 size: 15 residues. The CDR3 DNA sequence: TGTGCCAGCAGCCACACAGGGGGCCCCTCACACGTTCAGTACTTC. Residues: CASSHTGGPSHVQYF.

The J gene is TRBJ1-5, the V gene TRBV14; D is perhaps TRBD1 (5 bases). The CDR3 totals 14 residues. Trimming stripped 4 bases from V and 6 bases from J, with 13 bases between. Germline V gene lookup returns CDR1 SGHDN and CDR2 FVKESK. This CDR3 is CASSPGSGAQPQHF. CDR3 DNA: TGTGCCAGCAGCCCGGGCTCTGGGGCTCAGCCCCAGCATTTT.

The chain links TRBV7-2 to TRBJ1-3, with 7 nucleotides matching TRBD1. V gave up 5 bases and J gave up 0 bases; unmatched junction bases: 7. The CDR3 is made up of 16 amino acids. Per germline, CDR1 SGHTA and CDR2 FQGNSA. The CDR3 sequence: CASSGRQGGSGNTIYF. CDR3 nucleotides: TGTGCCAGCAGCGGTCGACAGGGAGGCTCTGGAAACACCATATATTTT.

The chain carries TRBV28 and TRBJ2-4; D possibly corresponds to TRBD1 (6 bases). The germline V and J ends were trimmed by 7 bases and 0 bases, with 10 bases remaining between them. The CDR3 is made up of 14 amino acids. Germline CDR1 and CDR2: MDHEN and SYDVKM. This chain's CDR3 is CASTPGAAKNIQYF. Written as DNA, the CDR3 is TGTGCCAGCACCCCAGGGGCAGCCAAAAACATTCAGTACTTC.